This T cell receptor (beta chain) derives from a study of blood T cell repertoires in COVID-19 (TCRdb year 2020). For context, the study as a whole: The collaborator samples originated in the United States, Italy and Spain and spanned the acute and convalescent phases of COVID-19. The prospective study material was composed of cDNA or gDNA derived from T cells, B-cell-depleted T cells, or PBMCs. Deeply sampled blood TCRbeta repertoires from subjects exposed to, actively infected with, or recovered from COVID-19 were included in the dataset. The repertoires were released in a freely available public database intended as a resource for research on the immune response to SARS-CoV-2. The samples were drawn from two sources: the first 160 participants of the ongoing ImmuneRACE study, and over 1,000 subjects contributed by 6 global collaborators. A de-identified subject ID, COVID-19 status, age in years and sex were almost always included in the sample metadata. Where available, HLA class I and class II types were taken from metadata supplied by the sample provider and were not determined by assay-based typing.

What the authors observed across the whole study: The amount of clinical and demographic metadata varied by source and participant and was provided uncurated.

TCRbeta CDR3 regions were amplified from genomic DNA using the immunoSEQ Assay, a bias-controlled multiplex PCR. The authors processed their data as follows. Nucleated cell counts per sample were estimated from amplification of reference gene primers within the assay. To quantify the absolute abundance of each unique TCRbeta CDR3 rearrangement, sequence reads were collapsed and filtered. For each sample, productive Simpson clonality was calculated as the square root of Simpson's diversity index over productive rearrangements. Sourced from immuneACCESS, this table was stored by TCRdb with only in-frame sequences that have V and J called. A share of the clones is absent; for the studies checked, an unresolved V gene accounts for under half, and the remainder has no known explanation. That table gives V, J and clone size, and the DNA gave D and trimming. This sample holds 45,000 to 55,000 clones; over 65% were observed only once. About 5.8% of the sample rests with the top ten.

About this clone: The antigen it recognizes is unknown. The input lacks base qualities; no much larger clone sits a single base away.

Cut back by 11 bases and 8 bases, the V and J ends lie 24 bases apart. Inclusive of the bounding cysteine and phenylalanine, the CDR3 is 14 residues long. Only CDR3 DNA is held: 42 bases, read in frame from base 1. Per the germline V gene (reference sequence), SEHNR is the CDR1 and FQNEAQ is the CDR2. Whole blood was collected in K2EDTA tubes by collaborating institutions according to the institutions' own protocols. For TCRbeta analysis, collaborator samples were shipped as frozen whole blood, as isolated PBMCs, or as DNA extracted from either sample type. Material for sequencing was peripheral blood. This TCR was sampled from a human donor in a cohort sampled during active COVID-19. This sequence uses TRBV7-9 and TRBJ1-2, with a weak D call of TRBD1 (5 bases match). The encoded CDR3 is CAAEYTGGVVGYTF. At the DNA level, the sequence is TGTGCCGCAGAGTACACTGGAGGGGTAGTGGGCTACACCTTC.